This TCR beta chain comes out of a study of patients and donors after allogeneic stem cell transplantation. Per germline, CDR1 KGHDR and CDR2 SFDVKD. The CDR3 totals 14 residues. The V end was cut by 2 bases, the J end by 5 bases, with 11 bases between. TCRdb reprocessed the RT-PCR reads with MiXCR, giving one entry per CDR3 protein. The sample lists roughly 8,800 distinct CDR3 sequences, 3.5% to 4.5% seen once, with about 20% in the top ten. This clonotype rates as medium-sized. The receptor was isolated from a human donor who was either an allogeneic HSCT recipient or a stem cell or donor lymphocyte infusion donor (not recorded which). It is not recorded whose cells these are; they may come from a transplant donor. V usage is TRBV24-1 and J usage is TRBJ2-5, with D perhaps TRBD1 (6 bases). Sequenced: blood, either unsorted or a sorted T cell fraction (not recorded which). The CDR3 sequence is CATSDYRVDETQYF. In nucleotides, the CDR3 is TGTGCCACCAGTGATTACAGGGTGGACGAGACCCAGTACTTC.